This is a list of T cell receptor beta chains from one sample in a study of T cell clonotyping in hematopoietic cell transplantation. Data came from immunoSEQ multiplex PCR; TCRdb stores just in-frame clones and leaves some out. The table lists about 41,000 clones, approximately 95% of them singletons. The sequenced material came from peripheral blood mononuclear cells. The source of these receptors is a man in his thirties or forties in good health. Some clones in this sample may be carry-over from other donors' samples. CDR3s include the opening cysteine and the closing phenylalanine or tryptophan. A D gene is named only where the DNA matches it firmly. Not every row has a clone size; where given, it reads once, few, many or a size class.

v_call	clone_size	d_call	j_call	cdr3_nt	cdr3_aa
TRBV30	NA	TRBD1	TRBJ1-1	TGTGCCTGGAGGGGACAGGGGTTCAGTGAAGCTTTCTTT	CAWRGQGFSEAFF
TRBV4-1	NA	NA	TRBJ1-3	TGCGCCAGCAGCCAAGAAAGTATCGCAGGTTTGGGATCTGGAAACACCATATATTTT	CASSQESIAGLGSGNTIYF
TRBV7-9	NA	NA	TRBJ2-3	TGTGCCAGCAGCCTGGACAATTGGACGCAGTATTTT	CASSLDNWTQYF
TRBV4-1	NA	NA	TRBJ1-2	TGCGCCAGCAGCCAAAGGTCCCAGGTGGGGGAGAGGAACTATGGCTACACCTTC	CASSQRSQVGERNYGYTF
TRBV6-5	NA	NA	TRBJ2-7	TGTGCCAGCAGTTACAGGGGTAGCGAGCAGTACTTC	CASSYRGSEQYF
TRBV5-1	NA	TRBD2	TRBJ2-7	TGCGCCAGCAGCTGGACTAGCGGGGTCTACGAGCAGTACTTC	CASSWTSGVYEQYF
TRBV19	NA	TRBD2	TRBJ2-2	TGTGCCAGTAGCTGGACTAGCGGGAGGTGGAACACCGGGGAGCTGTTTTTT	CASSWTSGRWNTGELFF
TRBV4-1	NA	NA	TRBJ1-2	TGCGCCAGCAGCCTGCAGGGGAAACGTAACTATGGCTACACCTTC	CASSLQGKRNYGYTF
TRBV30	NA	NA	TRBJ1-1	TGTGCCTGGAGTGGGGCCTTGGGGGTAGGGAACACTGAAGCTTTCTTT	CAWSGALGVGNTEAFF
TRBV6-5	NA	NA	TRBJ2-5	TGTGCCAGCAGGTCAGGAGGACTGGAGACCCAGTACTTC	CASRSGGLETQYF
TRBV19	NA	NA	TRBJ2-1	TGTGCCAGTAGTATAGATCGAGTCTATCGGTTCTTC	CASSIDRVYRFF
TRBV27	NA	TRBD2	TRBJ2-1	TGTGCCAGCAGTTTAGGGGACTACTACAATGAGCAGTTCTTC	CASSLGDYYNEQFF
TRBV7-2	once	NA	TRBJ2-1	TGTGCCAGCAGCTTGACCTACAATGAGCAGTTCTTC	CASSLTYNEQFF
TRBV11-2	NA	TRBD1	TRBJ2-7	TGTGCCAGCAACGGAGGGGACAGGGGGCTAATGTGGCAGTACTTC	CASNGGDRGLMWQYF
TRBV10-1	NA	NA	TRBJ2-3	TGCGCCAGCAGTGGGACGGACGGCGGCACAGATACGCAGTATTTT	CASSGTDGGTDTQYF
TRBV30	NA	NA	TRBJ1-1	TGTGCCTGGAGGAGGTTGAGTCAGGGCAACACTGAAGCTTTCTTT	CAWRRLSQGNTEAFF
TRBV4-2	NA	NA	TRBJ2-7	TGTGCCAGCAGCCAAGTATACAAGGACAGCTCTTTCTCCTACGAGCAGTACTTC	CASSQVYKDSSFSYEQYF
TRBV27	NA	NA	TRBJ1-2	TGTGCCAGCAGTTTGAGCGGGCACACCTATGGCTACACCTTC	CASSLSGHTYGYTF
TRBV5-4	NA	NA	TRBJ2-5	TGTGCCAGCAGCTTGAGCAGGAAACAAGAGACCCAGTACTTC	CASSLSRKQETQYF
TRBV9	NA	NA	TRBJ2-1	TGTGCCAGCAGCGTAGCAGGCGATTACTACAATGAGCAGTTCTTC	CASSVAGDYYNEQFF
TRBV4-3	NA	NA	TRBJ1-3	TGCGCCAGCAGCCAAACCAGAACGGATAAATCTGGAAACACCATATATTTT	CASSQTRTDKSGNTIYF
TRBV4-1	NA	TRBD2	TRBJ2-3	TGCGCCAGCAGCCAGGCGGGACTAGCGGGAAGAGATACGCAGTATTTT	CASSQAGLAGRDTQYF
TRBV4-3	NA	NA	TRBJ2-3	TGCGCCAGCAGCCAAGTGGGAAGACCAGATACGCAGTATTTT	CASSQVGRPDTQYF
TRBV27	NA	NA	TRBJ1-5	TGTGCCAGCAGCCCCCAGGGAGGCAATCAGCCCCAGCATTTT	CASSPQGGNQPQHF
TRBV6-5	NA	NA	TRBJ2-2	TGTGCCAGCAGACGACTCCTGAACACCGGGGAGCTGTTTTTT	CASRRLLNTGELFF
TRBV29-1	NA	NA	TRBJ1-3	TGCAGCGTCCAGTCTGGGGTATTCGGTGGAAACACCATATATTTT	CSVQSGVFGGNTIYF
TRBV5-8	NA	NA	TRBJ2-1	TGTGCCAGCAGCTCGAGGGGGGAGGGCCTGGGGAATGAGCAGTTCTTC	CASSSRGEGLGNEQFF
TRBV30	NA	NA	TRBJ2-7	TGTGCCTGGAGTGTACTCTCTCTTGGGATCGGCGAGCAGTACTTC	CAWSVLSLGIGEQYF
TRBV6-5	NA	TRBD2	TRBJ2-7	TGTGCCAGCAGAACTAGCGGGGGGAGTTCCTACGAGCAGTACTTC	CASRTSGGSSYEQYF
TRBV5-1	NA	TRBD2	TRBJ2-1	TGCGCCAGCAGCCCCGAACTAGCGGGAGGTAGTGATGAGCAGTTCTTC	CASSPELAGGSDEQFF
TRBV30	NA	NA	TRBJ2-3	TGTGCCTGGGCACCCACAGATACGCAGTATTTT	CAWAPTDTQYF
TRBV25-1	NA	TRBD1	TRBJ1-1	TGTGCCAGCAGTGATTGGGACACAGGGGATGGGGGGAACACTGAAGCTTTCTTT	CASSDWDTGDGGNTEAFF
TRBV7-9	NA	NA	TRBJ1-2	TGTGCCAGCAGCTTCGGCAGAGCCGTCACCTTC	CASSFGRAVTF
TRBV6-5	NA	NA	TRBJ1-2	TGTGCCAGCAGAACCGGGACGCTTGGCTACACCTTC	CASRTGTLGYTF
TRBV11-2	NA	NA	TRBJ2-5	TGTGCCAGCAGCTTAGTTGTTAGGGTTAGGGGGGAGACCCAGTACTTC	CASSLVVRVRGETQYF
TRBV5-1	NA	TRBD2	TRBJ2-2	TGCGCCAGCGAGGGACTAGCGGGGGCCCACACCGGGGAGCTGTTTTTT	CASEGLAGAHTGELFF
TRBV11-3	NA	NA	TRBJ2-7	TGTGCCAGCGGCCGGGAGACCCACGAGCAGTACTTC	CASGRETHEQYF
TRBV28	once	NA	TRBJ1-3	TGTGCCAGCAGTTGGGGGGACACCATATATTTT	CASSWGDTIYF
TRBV20-1	NA	NA	TRBJ2-5	TGCAGTGCTAGCGGGGAAGAGACCCAGTACTTC	CSASGEETQYF
TRBV5-4	NA	NA	TRBJ1-1	TGTGCCAGCAGCCGACGGGGGAGTACTGAAGCTTTCTTT	CASSRRGSTEAFF
TRBV11-2	NA	TRBD1	TRBJ2-7	TGTGCCAGCAGCTCGGACAGGGCTGTGCAGTACTTC	CASSSDRAVQYF
TRBV7-2	NA	NA	TRBJ2-1	TGTGCCAGCAGCCGAATCAATGAGCAGTTCTTC	CASSRINEQFF
TRBV5-1	NA	TRBD1	TRBJ1-4	TGCGCCAGCACAGCCGGGACAGGGTATGAAAAACTGTTTTTT	CASTAGTGYEKLFF
TRBV6-5	NA	NA	TRBJ2-3	TGTGCCAGCAGTTCCGTCGTAGGACTTGCCACAGATACGCAGTATTTT	CASSSVVGLATDTQYF
TRBV11-2	once	NA	TRBJ1-1	TGTGCCAGCAGCTTAGTGGGGGCGGGAAGCACTGAAGCTTTCTTT	CASSLVGAGSTEAFF
TRBV4-1	NA	NA	TRBJ2-1	TGCGCCAGCAGCGAGGACTTCAATGAGCAGTTCTTC	CASSEDFNEQFF
TRBV6-5	NA	NA	TRBJ2-1	TGTGCCAGCAGTTACTCGGATAGCAATGAGCAGTTCTTC	CASSYSDSNEQFF